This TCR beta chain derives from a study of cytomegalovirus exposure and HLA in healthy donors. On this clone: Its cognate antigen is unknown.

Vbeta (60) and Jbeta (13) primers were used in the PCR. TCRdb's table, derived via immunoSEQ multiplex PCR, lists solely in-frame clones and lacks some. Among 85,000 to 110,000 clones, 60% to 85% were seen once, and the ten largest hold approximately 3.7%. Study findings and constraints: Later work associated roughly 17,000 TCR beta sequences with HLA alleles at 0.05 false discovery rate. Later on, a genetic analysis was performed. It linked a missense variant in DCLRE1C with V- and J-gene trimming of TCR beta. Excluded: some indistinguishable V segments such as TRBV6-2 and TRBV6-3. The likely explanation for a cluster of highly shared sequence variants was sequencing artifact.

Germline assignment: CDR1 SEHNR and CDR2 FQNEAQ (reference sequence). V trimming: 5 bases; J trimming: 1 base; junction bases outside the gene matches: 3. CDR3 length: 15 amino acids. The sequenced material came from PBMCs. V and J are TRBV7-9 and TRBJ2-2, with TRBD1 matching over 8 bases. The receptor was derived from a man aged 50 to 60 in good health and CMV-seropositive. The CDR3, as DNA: TGTGCCAGCAGCCCAGGGGGCCTGAACACCGGGGAGCTGTTTTTT. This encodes CASSPGGLNTGELFF.